One sample yielded the 9 T cell receptor beta chains listed below, sequenced in a study of T cell repertoires in cytomegalovirus infection. TCRdb ran MiXCR on the reads and lists one entry per CDR3 protein. The sample contains roughly 310,000 distinct CDR3 sequences, about 17% of which appear only once. Sequenced: PBMCs. The receptors come from a human donor in good health (CMV status not recorded). Some clones in this sample may be carry-over from other donors' samples.

The CDR3 here is CSSWGPTDTQYF. CDR3 DNA sequence: TGCAGCTCGTGGGGCCCCACAGATACGCAGTATTTT. V and J are TRBV29-1 and TRBJ2-3; possible D gene TRBD1, 5 bases. CDR1 SQVTM and CDR2 ANQGSEA come from the germline V gene. The CDR3 has 12 residues. The V gene lost 8 bases and the J gene lost 2 bases, with 11 bases spanning the gap.

The rearrangement links TRBV6-5 to TRBJ1-1, with no clear D. The CDR3 consists of 13 residues. Germline V CDR1 and CDR2: MNHEY, SVGAGI. Trimming cost V 2 bases and J 4 bases, with 8 bases left between them. CDR3 sequence reads: CASSYDWGTEAFF. The CDR3 bases are TGTGCCAGCAGTTACGACTGGGGCACTGAAGCTTTCTTT.

This clonotype was counted at least ten times. The J gene is TRBJ1-5, the V gene TRBV27; no reliable D call. This CDR3 is built from 13 residues. Trimming took off 6 bases at V and 2 bases at J, with 8 bases between the two ends. The germline gives CDR1 MNHEY, CDR2 SMNVEV (reference sequence). CDR3 sequence (DNA): TGTGCCAGCAGCTTTCAGGGCAATCAGCCCCAGCATTTT. Translating gives CASSFQGNQPQHF.

The sample holds a few counts of this clonotype. The rearrangement joins TRBV7-6 to TRBJ1-6, with TRBD1 identical over 7 bases. Losses at the gene ends were 1 base for V and 10 bases for J; bases not matched to a gene: 7. Germline CDR1 SGHVS, CDR2 FNYEAQ. This CDR3 contains 15 residues. CDR3 region: CASSLEPTGNSPLHF. The CDR3 DNA reads TGTGCCAGCAGCTTAGAGCCGACAGGGAACTCACCCCTCCACTTT.

This clonotype was observed at least ten times. J is TRBJ2-7 and V is TRBV12-3 or TRBV12-4; TRBD1 might be the D (6 bases). The V end was cut by 6 bases, the J end by 5 bases, with 20 bases between. CDR3 length: 15 residues. The CDR3 sequence: CASRSAGEGRHEQYF. CDR3 nucleotides: TGTGCCAGCAGGTCCGCAGGGGAAGGTCGCCACGAGCAGTACTTC.

This clonotype was seen many times. CDR3 loop: CSAYWAPGQGRTSGGYNEQFF. CDR3 nucleotides: TGCAGTGCTTATTGGGCCCCAGGACAGGGTCGAACTAGCGGCGGATACAATGAGCAGTTCTTC. V usage is TRBV20-1 and J usage is TRBJ2-1; D could derive from TRBD1 or TRBD2 (8 bases each). Looked up from germline, CDR1 is DFQATT and CDR2 is SNEGSKA (reference sequence). V lost 5 bases and J lost 4, with 36 bases in between. The CDR3 sequence is 21 residues long.

A remark on this clonotype: A much larger clone differs by one base, so this may be a read error. The chain links TRBV6-5 to TRBJ1-2; a weak D match, TRBD1 (6 bases). The germline V gene encodes CDR1 MNHEY and CDR2 SVGAGI. The CDR3 contains 11 residues. CDR3 sequence (DNA): TGTGCCAGCGGCAGGGGTTATGGCTACGCCTTC. As protein: CASGRGYGYAF.

The chain has TRBV4-2 and TRBJ2-7; perhaps TRBD1 as D (5 bases). CDR1 and CDR2 (germline): LGHNA, YNFKEQ. This CDR3 has 15 amino acids. Trimming stripped 3 bases from V and 0 bases from J, with 12 bases between. CDR3 coding DNA: TGTGCCAGCAGCCAGGGCAGGGAACGCTCCTACGAGCAGTACTTC. It yields the protein CASSQGRERSYEQYF.

This clonotype was counted at least ten times. This chain links TRBV7-6 with TRBJ2-5, with 7 bases identical to TRBD1. The CDR3 runs to 15 residues. The J segment lost 7 bases and the V segment lost 5 bases, leaving 13 bases of the junction unmatched. In germline, CDR1 is SGHVS, CDR2 FNYEAQ. DNA for the CDR3: TGTGCCAGCAGCAACCCCGGGACAGCTACCGGGACCCAGTACTTC. Its protein product is CASSNPGTATGTQYF.